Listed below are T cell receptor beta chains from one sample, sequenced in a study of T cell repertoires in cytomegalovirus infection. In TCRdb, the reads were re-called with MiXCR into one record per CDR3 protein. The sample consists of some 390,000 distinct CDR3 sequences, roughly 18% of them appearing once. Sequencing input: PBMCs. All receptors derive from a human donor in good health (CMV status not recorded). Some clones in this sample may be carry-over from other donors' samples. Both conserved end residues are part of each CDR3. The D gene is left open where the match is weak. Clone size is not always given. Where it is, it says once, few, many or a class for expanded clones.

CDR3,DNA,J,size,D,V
CASRPGVTDTQYF,TGTGCCAGCAGGCCGGGGGTGACGGATACGCAGTATTTT,TRBJ2-3,medium-sized,NA,TRBV7-2
CASSIGRGSAEAFF,TGTGCCAGTAGTATCGGCAGGGGCTCGGCTGAAGCTTTCTTT,TRBJ1-1,once,NA,TRBV19
CASLSRTVQETQYF,TGTGCCAGCCTCTCCAGGACAGTACAAGAGACCCAGTACTTC,TRBJ2-5,few,NA,TRBV6-6
CASSNGGLAGGPSSYNEQFF,TGTGCCAGCAGTAACGGGGGACTAGCGGGAGGGCCGAGCTCCTACAATGAGCAGTTCTTC,TRBJ2-1,many,TRBD2,TRBV28
CASSPLGSRGRYEQFF,TGTGCCAGCTCCCCACTAGGCAGCCGGGGGAGGTATGAGCAGTTCTTC,TRBJ2-1,many,NA,TRBV7-2
CASRPHRDFEETQYF,TGTGCCAGCAGACCTCACCGGGACTTCGAAGAGACCCAGTACTTC,TRBJ2-5,NA,NA,TRBV6-2/TRBV6-3
CASRWRGQETQYF,TGTGCCAGCAGGTGGAGGGGCCAAGAGACCCAGTACTTC,TRBJ2-5,many,NA,TRBV28
CAWSSGFSGANVLTF,TGTGCCTGGAGTAGTGGGTTCTCTGGGGCCAACGTCCTGACTTTC,TRBJ2-6,few,NA,TRBV30
CASSSGRDEAFF,TGTGCCAGCAGTTCGGGGAGAGATGAAGCTTTCTTT,TRBJ1-1,many,NA,TRBV12-3/TRBV12-4
CASSQAEAQGRAFF,TGTGCCAGCAGCCAAGCCGAAGCACAGGGTAGAGCTTTCTTT,TRBJ1-1,many,NA,TRBV3-1
CASVKGNQPQHF,TGTGCCAGCGTAAAGGGGAATCAGCCCCAGCATTTT,TRBJ1-5,NA,NA,TRBV28
CASSPISDRIGSPLHF,TGTGCCAGCAGCCCCATCTCGGACAGGATAGGTTCACCCCTCCACTTT,TRBJ1-6,many,TRBD1,TRBV7-8
CASSLGTGGLYEKLFF,TGTGCCAGCAGTTTAGGAACTGGGGGCCTCTATGAAAAACTGTTTTTT,TRBJ1-4,NA,NA,TRBV12-3/TRBV12-4
CASSQRENEKLFF,TGTGCCAGCAGCCAACGGGAAAATGAAAAACTGTTTTTT,TRBJ1-4,many,NA,TRBV7-2
CASSSGQGMADNEQFF,TGTGCCAGCAGCTCAGGACAGGGAATGGCCGACAATGAGCAGTTCTTC,TRBJ2-1,NA,TRBD1,TRBV7-9
CASSLRQGSYNEQFF,TGTGCCAGCAGCTTAAGACAGGGTTCCTACAATGAGCAGTTCTTC,TRBJ2-1,many,TRBD1,TRBV7-2
CASSEGSRTGGTDTQYF,TGTGCCAGCAGCGAGGGAAGTAGGACAGGGGGCACAGATACGCAGTATTTT,TRBJ2-3,many,TRBD1,TRBV5-6
CASSYADMNTEAFF,TGTGCCAGCAGTTACGCAGACATGAACACTGAAGCTTTCTTT,TRBJ1-1,NA,NA,TRBV6-5
CASSYRGIRDEQYF,TGTGCCAGCAGTTACAGGGGGATTAGGGACGAGCAGTACTTC,TRBJ2-7,NA,TRBD1,TRBV12-3/TRBV12-4
CASSLGGREETQYF,TGTGCCAGCAGCCTAGGTGGTAGGGAAGAGACCCAGTACTTC,TRBJ2-5,NA,NA,TRBV11-3
CASSLGTGKYGYTF,TGTGCCAGCAGTTTGGGGACAGGAAAATATGGCTACACCTTC,TRBJ1-2,many,TRBD1,TRBV12-3/TRBV12-4
CSARLPQRGPSYNEQFF,TGCAGTGCCCGCCTTCCACAAAGAGGACCCTCCTACAATGAGCAGTTCTTC,TRBJ2-1,few,NA,TRBV20-1
CATLSGSSYEQYF,TGTGCCACCCTCAGCGGGAGCTCCTACGAGCAGTACTTC,TRBJ2-7,many,TRBD2,TRBV19
CASLFTGTRPYEQFF,TGTGCCAGTTTATTCACCGGGACTAGACCCTATGAGCAGTTCTTC,TRBJ2-1,NA,TRBD2,TRBV14